This T cell receptor (beta chain) emerged from a study of shared clonotypes between healthy human individuals. V was clipped by 5 bases and J by 2 bases; unmatched bases: 7. Germline CDR1 SGHAT, CDR2 FQNNGV. This CDR3 spans 17 amino acids. Division of CD4+ cells produced a CD45RA+ naive subset and a CD45RA-negative memory subset. The authors distributed each subset's genomic DNA evenly over several immunoSEQ plates. The table came from immunoSEQ multiplex PCR; TCRdb's copy has only in-frame clones and leaves some out. The sample comprises over a million clones, about 96% of which are singletons, and roughly 1.1% rests with the top ten.

V usage is TRBV11-2 and J usage is TRBJ2-6; 9 positions agree with TRBD1. This clonotype was sampled from a man aged 25-40 years in good health. Sequenced material: naive CD4+ T cells sorted from blood. The subset denotes: CD45RA+ positively selected. The CDR3 loop is CASSLTGGRTGANVLTF. CDR3 coding DNA: TGTGCCAGCAGCCTGACAGGGGGAAGAACTGGGGCCAACGTCCTGACTTTC.